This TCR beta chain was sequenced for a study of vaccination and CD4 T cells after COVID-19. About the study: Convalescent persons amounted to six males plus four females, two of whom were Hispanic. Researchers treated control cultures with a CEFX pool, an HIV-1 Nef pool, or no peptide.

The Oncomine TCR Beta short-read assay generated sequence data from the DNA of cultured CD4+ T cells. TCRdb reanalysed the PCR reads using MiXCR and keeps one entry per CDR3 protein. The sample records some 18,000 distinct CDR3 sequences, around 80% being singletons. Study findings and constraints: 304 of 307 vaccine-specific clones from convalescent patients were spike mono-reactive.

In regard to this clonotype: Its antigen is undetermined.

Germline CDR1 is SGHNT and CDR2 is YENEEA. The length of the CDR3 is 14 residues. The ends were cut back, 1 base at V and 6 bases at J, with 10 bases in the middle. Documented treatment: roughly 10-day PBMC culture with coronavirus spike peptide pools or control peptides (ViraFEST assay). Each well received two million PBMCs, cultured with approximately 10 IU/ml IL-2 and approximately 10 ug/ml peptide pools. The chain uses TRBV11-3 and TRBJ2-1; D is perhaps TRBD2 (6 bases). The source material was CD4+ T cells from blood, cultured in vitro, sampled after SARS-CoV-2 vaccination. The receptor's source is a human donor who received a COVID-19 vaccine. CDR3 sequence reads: CASSLVAGGNEQFF. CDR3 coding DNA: TGTGCCAGCAGCTTAGTTGCCGGGGGCAATGAGCAGTTCTTC.